This T cell receptor (beta chain) was retrieved from a study of graft-versus-host responses after intestinal transplantation. Whole-study context: Isolated intestinal, liver-intestinal, or multivisceral transplants were what recipients had. The study gave all recipients anti-thymocyte globulin induction, then tacrolimus and steroids for three to four years.

For this clone: Antigen specificity is unknown.

General study results and limits: GvH clones were identified in recipient marrow, with some first appearing in ileum or blood. Allografts of patients with graft-donor T cell macrochimerism showed high graft-versus-host to host-versus-graft clone ratios.

V lost 1 base to trimming and J lost 0 bases, with 11 bases between them. The CDR3 runs to 16 residues. The germline gives CDR1 LNHDA, CDR2 SQIVND (reference sequence). Libraries were prepared by immunoSEQ multiplex PCR; TCRdb keeps only in-frame clonotypes and omits some of them. The data contain some 26,000 clones, 94% of them singletons. This receptor was taken from a human patient who received an intestinal transplant, so some T cells may come from the graft donor. The material sequenced was PBMCs, taken 156 days after intestinal transplant. This chain uses TRBV19 with TRBJ2-3; the D is unclear. The CDR3 loop is CASSIVTSPSTDTQYF. The CDR3 bases are TGTGCCAGTAGTATAGTAACTTCTCCCAGCACAGATACGCAGTATTTT.